This TCR beta chain was recorded in a study of blood T cells in healthy people across ages (dated by TCRdb to about 2015). For the study in its entirety: Template switching captured roughly one uniquely barcoded TCR beta cDNA molecule per two T cells in model experiments. Age-related changes in TCR beta repertoire diversity were measured in the study by deep sequencing normalized with unique cDNA molecular identifiers. The donors were split into four age groups: young (average about 15 years), middle-aged (about 40), aged (about 56) and long-lived (approximately 80). Using the same blood draw, the study looked at two additional independent replicas of 1 million unique cDNA reads for two donors, one aged 18 to 30 and the other aged 80 or older.

On this clonotype itself: Its target antigen remains unknown. Base-call qualities are not available, and no considerably larger clone is one nucleotide away.

Its CDR3 holds 12 amino acids, cysteine through phenylalanine. Here the CDR3 DNA is all that survives: 36 bases in frame from base 1. V is clipped by 5 bases and J by 8 bases, and the sequence between their germline boundaries is 12 bases long. The germline V gene encodes CDR1 SEHNR and CDR2 FQNEAQ (reference sequence). Library prep was done by 5' RACE. The sequencer was an Illumina HiSeq 2500. A second PCR of about 6 to 12 cycles was run with a J-beta primer mix and a sample-barcoded 5' primer. A unique molecular identifier was introduced onto each TCR beta cDNA molecule by a template-switch 5' adaptor carrying 12 random nucleotides. Each sample yielded at least 3 million CDR3-containing paired-end reads. First-strand cDNA synthesis was performed from all RNA using the Mint cDNA synthesis kit, with priming by a TRBC-specific oligonucleotide. All cDNA was treated with uracil-DNA glycosylase and then went through a first 18-cycle PCR with the universal primers M1SS and BC2_uni_R. From the authors' description of their analysis: Normalization of each sample was performed by random selection of 1 million high-quality reads, each carrying a distinct molecular identifier. Reads with shared molecular identifiers were discarded instead of being binned into consensus sequences. CDR3 identification, clonotype clustering and error correction used MiTCR with a Q25 quality threshold and the strictest error-elimination algorithm. A nonparametric unseen species model with Euler transformation was used to estimate lower-bound total TCR beta diversity. Using fastp at Q25 and MiXCR, TCRdb reprocessed the public reads and kept productive beta chains. Records with the same CDR3 protein are collapsed into one entry carrying the most frequent genes and DNA. The V and J calls were not made by the authors but by TCRdb's processing. The sample table records about 930,000 distinct CDR3 sequences; almost 30% of these occur just once. Clones ranked in the top ten supply about 9.4% of the sample.

The roughly 42 donors, aged about 6 to 95 years, were systemically healthy Caucasian individuals from Russia. Approximately 9.7 milliliters of peripheral blood were drawn from each donor into EDTA-treated Vacutainer tubes. Ficoll-Paque density-gradient centrifugation was used to isolate PBMCs, with at least 7 million per sample. Trizol reagent was used to extract total RNA from PBMCs, with at least 6 micrograms per sample. For every donor, flow cytometry on a PBMC aliquot measured the percentage of naive CD45RAhigh/CD27high T cells. The full study reports these points: Because donor CMV infection status was unknown, age-related changes in expanded clonotypes were potentially confounded. As age increased, observed TCR beta diversity per million T cells dropped in a roughly linear way, and a significant reduction was already evident by age about 40. Total diversity estimates from one million sequenced T cells were considered lower bounds and underestimates. Because profiling used bulk unsorted PBMCs, naive and antigen-experienced compartments could not be compared conclusively. Compared with the aged group, more naive CD4+ T cells, fewer expanded clones and increased TCR diversity were shown by the long-lived group, suggesting age selection. There was a strong correlation between observed TCR beta diversity and the percentage of naive T cells measured by flow cytometry.

These same data were also listed under a study on T cells of mothers and their children. The second study, in turn, reports: Nine systemically healthy Caucasian individuals, comprising three mothers and their six children, were included as donors. cDNA synthesis consumed the entire amount of extracted RNA, loaded at about 1.5 ug RNA in each 15 ul reaction. In the second PCR, sample barcodes and 2-4 random nucleotides were introduced via the M1S primer. Over 8.5 million TCR beta CDR3 reads were obtained for each mother, and 3 million to 3.5 million reads were obtained for each child. TCR recombination output is similarly shaped by thymic selection in related and unrelated pairs, with a minor effect exerted by inherited differences. Normalized repertoire overlap was always slightly but never significantly higher in related than unrelated mother-child pairs. No persistent microchimeric T cell clones were detected, at a sensitivity of roughly 100 clones per million clonotypes. Deep NGS was used in the study to compare the TCR beta repertoires of mothers and children and to look for features that separate related mother-child pairs from unrelated individuals. Mothers averaged roughly 40 +/- 4 years of age and children averaged roughly 12 +/- 4 years. After adapters were ligated using NEBNext reagents, the libraries underwent 100+100 nt paired-end sequencing on an Illumina HiSeq 2000. To prevent cross-contamination, the mother and child libraries were prepared a month apart and were sequenced in separate runs. Between 500,000 and 2,000,000 distinct TCR beta clonotypes were identified per donor. Naive TCR beta clonotypes were estimated from low-frequency clonotypes matched to each donor's FACS-determined naive share, without sorting.

Material for sequencing was blood. This clonotype was obtained from a woman aged 35 to 49 in good health. Recombination connected TRBV7-9 to TRBJ1-1; the D gene cannot be resolved reliably. The CDR3 region has the sequence CASSQVEGEAFF. The nucleotide sequence is TGTGCCAGCAGCCAGGTCGAAGGGGAAGCTTTCTTT.